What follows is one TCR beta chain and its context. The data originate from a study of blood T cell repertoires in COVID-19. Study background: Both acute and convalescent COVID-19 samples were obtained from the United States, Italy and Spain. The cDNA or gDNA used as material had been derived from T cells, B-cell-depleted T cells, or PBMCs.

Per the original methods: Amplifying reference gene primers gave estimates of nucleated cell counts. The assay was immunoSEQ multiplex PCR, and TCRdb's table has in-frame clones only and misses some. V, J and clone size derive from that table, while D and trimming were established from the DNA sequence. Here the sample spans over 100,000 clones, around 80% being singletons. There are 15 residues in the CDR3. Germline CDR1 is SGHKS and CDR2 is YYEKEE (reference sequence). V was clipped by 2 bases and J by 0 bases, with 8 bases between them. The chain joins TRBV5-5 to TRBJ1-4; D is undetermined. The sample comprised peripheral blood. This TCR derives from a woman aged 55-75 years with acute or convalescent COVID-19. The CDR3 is CASSFEGSTNEKLFF. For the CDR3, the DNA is TGTGCCAGCAGCTTCGAGGGATCAACTAATGAAAAACTGTTTTTT.